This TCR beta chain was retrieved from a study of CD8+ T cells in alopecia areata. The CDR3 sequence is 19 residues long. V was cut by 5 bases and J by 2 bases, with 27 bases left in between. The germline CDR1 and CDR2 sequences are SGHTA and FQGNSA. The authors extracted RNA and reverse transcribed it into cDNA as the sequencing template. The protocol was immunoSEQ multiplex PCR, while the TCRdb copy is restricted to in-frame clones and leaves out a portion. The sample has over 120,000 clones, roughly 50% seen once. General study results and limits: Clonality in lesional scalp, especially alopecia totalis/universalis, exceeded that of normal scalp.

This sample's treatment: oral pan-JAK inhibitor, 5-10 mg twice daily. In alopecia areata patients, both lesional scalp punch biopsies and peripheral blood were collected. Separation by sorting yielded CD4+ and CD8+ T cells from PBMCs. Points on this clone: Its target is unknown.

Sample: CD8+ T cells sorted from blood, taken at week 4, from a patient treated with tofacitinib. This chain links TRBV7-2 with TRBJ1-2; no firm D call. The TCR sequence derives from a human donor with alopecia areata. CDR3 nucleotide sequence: TGTGCCAGCAGCCCCGCCCGTTTGAGGACGCAAGTCATCAACTATGGCTACACCTTC. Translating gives CASSPARLRTQVINYGYTF. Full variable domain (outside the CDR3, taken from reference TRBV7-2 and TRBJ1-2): GAGVSQSPSNKVTEKGKDVELRCDPISGHTALYWYRQSLGQGLEFLIYFQGNSAPDKSGLPSDRFSAERTGGSVSTLTIQRTQQEDSAVYLCASSPARLRTQVINYGYTFGSGTRLTVV.